The clone carrying this TCR beta chain has at least ten counts. The CDR3 length is 16 residues. V shed 5 bases, J shed 3 bases, and the junction held 9 bases outside the gene matches. Germline V gives CDR1 SQVTM, CDR2 ANQGSEA. Unsorted whole blood supplied the blood RNA, and germline DNA was isolated too. The data stem from a study of tumor-infiltrating lymphocytes in primary liver carcinoma. As for the study in general: Men as well as women, aged 30 to 69 years, made up the patients.

From approximately 530 ng of total RNA, TCR beta-specific cDNA was reverse-transcribed using a constant-region primer. Amplification in three nested multiplex PCR rounds with slightly modified ARM-PCR gave rise to TCR beta libraries. The first two PCR rounds used TRBV1-TRBV30 forward primers with a C-beta reverse primer, roughly 10 cycles each. TCRdb reprocessed the multiplex PCR reads with MiXCR, giving one entry per CDR3 protein. The top ten clones hold more than 8.5% of a sample with 250,000 to 400,000 distinct CDR3 sequences, about 60% of them seen once. The chain has TRBV29-1 and TRBJ2-1; 11 nucleotides align to TRBD2. Sequenced input: peripheral blood. This receptor was identified in a man aged 35-49 years with primary liver carcinoma and hepatitis B virus infection. CDR3 sequence reads: CSVSGTSGRGYNEQFF. In DNA form, the CDR3 reads TGCAGCGTTTCCGGGACTAGCGGTAGAGGCTACAATGAGCAGTTCTTC.